The clone carrying this T cell receptor (beta chain) was picked up a small number of times. No antigen is known for it. The data were obtained in a study of identical twins. The study's findings and limits: When twins shared out-of-frame alpha sequences, those sequences had excess low generation probability. Less excess twin sharing appeared in beta out-of-frame sequences.

Via MiXCR, TCRdb re-called the 5' RACE reads, giving one row per CDR3 protein. The repertoire holds around 240,000 distinct CDR3 sequences, with roughly a tenth as singletons. The TCR was taken from a man aged 50-59 years in good health. The sequenced sample was memory T cells sorted from blood.

CDR3 nucleotides: TGTGCCAGCACCCCCTCAGGACACTCCTACGAGCAGTACTTC. This sequence encodes CASTPSGHSYEQYF. The gene calls are TRBV10-3 and TRBJ2-7, with D possibly matching TRBD1 (5 bases). CDR3 length: 14 amino acids. Trimming took 10 bases from V and 0 from J, leaving 16 bases between them. The germline V gene has CDR1 ENHRY and CDR2 SYGVKD.